This record covers a single T cell receptor beta chain. Its specificity is not known. The data stem from a study of OX40 agonist ivuxolimab in advanced cancers. About the research overall: In this cohort, patients received ivuxolimab, an agonistic anti-OX40 (CD134) antibody. Previous treatment with anti-PD-1, anti-PD-L1 or anti-CTLA-4 therapy was allowed; less than 45% had received some. Whole-study findings and limits: Blood T cells, both CD4+ and CD8+, expanded clonally by week 6 at 0.1 to 3.0 mg/kg. Partial responders at 0.1-3.0 mg/kg showed near-lowest clonal expansion.

The trim removed 0 bases at V and 7 bases at J, leaving 5 bases unmatched. The CDR3 extends over 14 amino acids. Germline V CDR1 and CDR2: PRHDT, FYEKMQ (reference sequence). The table came from immunoSEQ multiplex PCR; TCRdb's copy has only in-frame clones and leaves some out. This sample has approximately 13,000 clones, with around 80% found just once. The TCR originated in an adult with an advanced solid tumor such as melanoma, head and neck, liver or kidney cancer. Here the sequenced sample was CD4+ or CD8+ T cells sorted from blood, taken in a trial of the OX40 agonist ivuxolimab. This chain uses TRBV13 with TRBJ2-5, with 7 nucleotides matching TRBD2. CDR3 DNA sequence: TGTGCCAGCAGCTTAGGGACTAGCTGGGGGACCCAGTACTTC. Encoded protein: CASSLGTSWGTQYF.